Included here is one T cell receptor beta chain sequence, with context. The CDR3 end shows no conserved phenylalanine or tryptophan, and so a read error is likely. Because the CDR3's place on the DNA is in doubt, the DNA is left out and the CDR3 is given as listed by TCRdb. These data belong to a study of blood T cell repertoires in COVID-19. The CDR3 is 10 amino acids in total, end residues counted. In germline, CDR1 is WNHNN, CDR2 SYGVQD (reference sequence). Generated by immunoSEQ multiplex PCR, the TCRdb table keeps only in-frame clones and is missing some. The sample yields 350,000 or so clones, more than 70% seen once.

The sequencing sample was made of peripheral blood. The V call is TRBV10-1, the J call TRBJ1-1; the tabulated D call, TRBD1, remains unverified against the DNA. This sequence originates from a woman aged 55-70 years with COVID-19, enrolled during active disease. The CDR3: CASTICSGGR.